Following are 21 T cell receptor beta chains from one sample sequenced in a study of blood T cells in healthy people across ages. Through a sample-barcoded 5' primer and a J-beta primer mix, a second PCR was run for about 6 to 12 cycles. One entry per CDR3 protein results from TCRdb running MiXCR on the 5' RACE reads. The table records about 720,000 distinct CDR3 sequences, 20% to 25% of them present only once. This sample also belongs to another study, concerning T cells of mothers and their children.

Material for sequencing was blood. The receptors shown here come from a boy between 10 and 17 years old in good health.

CDR3: CASSQLIAGTDTQYF. Written as DNA, the CDR3 is TGTGCCAGCAGCCAATTAATAGCGGGGACAGATACGCAGTATTTT. The chain recombines TRBV3-1 with TRBJ2-3; 8 bases are shared with TRBD2. The V segment lost 2 bases and the J segment 3 bases; nucleotides outside the gene matches: 4. CDR1 is LGHDT, CDR2 YNNKEL, per germline (reference sequence). CDR3 length: 15 residues.

CDR3 protein: CASYVADSPLHF. The CDR3 coding sequence is TGCGCCAGCTATGTGGCCGATTCACCCCTCCACTTT. The chain has TRBV23-1 and TRBJ1-6; D unresolved. TRBV23-1 is designated an ORF whose function remains uncertain. This CDR3 is built from 12 residues. Trimming shortened V by 8 bases and J by 8 bases, and 10 bases separated the two germline ends.

With respect to this clonotype: The junction and the germline gene differ at one end; a read error may be behind it. This chain uses TRBV3-1 with TRBJ1-1; D is uncertain. Looked up from germline, CDR1 is LGHDT and CDR2 is YNNKEL (reference sequence). The CDR3 length is 13 residues. The CDR3 loop is CASSSYMNTEAFF. In DNA form, the CDR3 reads TGTGCCAGCAGCTCATACATGAACACTGAAGCCTTCTTT.

The chain is built from TRBV12-3 or TRBV12-4 and TRBJ2-5, with 7 bases lining up with TRBD1. J was trimmed by 1 base and V by 5 bases; bases with no gene match: 4. The CDR3 runs 14 residues. CDR3 DNA: TGTGCCAGCAGTAACTGGGACAGCCAAGAGACCCAGTACTTC. It codes for CASSNWDSQETQYF.

The chain uses TRBV7-9 and TRBJ1-6; 8 bases are a match to TRBD1. Germline loops: CDR1 SEHNR, CDR2 FQNEAQ (reference sequence). Germline trimming cut 7 bases from V and 10 bases from J; bases unmatched to any gene: 9. The CDR3 has 14 residues. The CDR3 DNA is TGTGCCAGCATACCGGCGACAGGGGTGTCACCCCTCCACTTT. Translating gives CASIPATGVSPLHF.

The V and J genes are TRBV6-1 and TRBJ2-5, with D uncertain. With the DNA end fitting TRBJ2-1 better, the J assignment may be wrong. CDR1 MNHNS and CDR2 SASEGT come from the germline V gene. This CDR3 is built from 16 residues. The CDR3 nucleotides are TGTGCCAGCAAGACGGGCCGCGCTAACCTTTTCGATGAGCAGTTCTTC. This sequence encodes CASKTGRANLFDEQFF.

This clonotype was seen more than once but under ten times. The J gene is TRBJ2-1, the V gene TRBV20-1, with 9 bases matching TRBD1. TRBJ2-7 matches the DNA end more closely, so the J call is doubtful. Germline CDR1 DFQATT, CDR2 SNEGSKA (reference sequence). This CDR3 is built from 13 residues. CDR3: CSAPEQGAGEQYF. The CDR3 DNA sequence: TGCAGTGCCCCAGAACAGGGGGCGGGGGAGCAGTACTTC.

The DNA for the CDR3 is TGTGCCATCAGGGCGACCGGGACAGCTGATGAAAAACTGTTTTTT. Residues: CAIRATGTADEKLFF. The chain carries TRBV10-3 and TRBJ1-4; 7 bases map to TRBD1. This CDR3 is 15 amino acids long. The V gene's germline CDR1 is ENHRY and CDR2 SYGVKD. The J segment lost 6 bases and the V segment lost 6 bases, leaving 10 bases of the junction unmatched.

This clonotype was found a few times. The rearrangement joins TRBV21-1 to TRBJ1-1; the table's D call, TRBD1, has no DNA check behind it. TRBV21-1 is a documented pseudogene. The CDR3 spans 16 residues. CDR3 DNA sequence: TGTGCCAGCAGCAAAATGGGGCCGGGACAGGGCAAAGAAGCTTTCTTT. Protein product: CASSKMGPGQGKEAFF.

The chain employs TRBV6-6 and TRBJ2-3; D gene unclear. Trimming shortened V by 5 bases and J by 4 bases, and 10 bases separated the two germline ends. CDR3 length: 13 residues. Germline lookup yields CDR1 MNHNY and CDR2 SVGAGI (reference sequence). CDR3 coding DNA: TGTGCCAGCAGTCGGAAGGGCCCAGATACGCAGTATTTT. This codes for CASSRKGPDTQYF.

This clonotype was counted only a few times. V usage is TRBV28 and J usage is TRBJ1-1, with 7 bases aligning to TRBD1. Germline V lookup: CDR1 MDHEN, CDR2 SYDVKM. The V and J ends lost 7 bases and 5 bases, in that order; junction bases with no gene match: 7. This CDR3 contains 13 residues. CDR3 protein: CASTPPRGTEAFF. CDR3 in DNA: TGTGCCAGCACCCCACCCAGGGGGACTGAAGCTTTCTTT.

V is TRBV25-1 and J is TRBJ2-3; a weak D match, TRBD2 (5 bases). V lost 6 bases, J lost 6 bases, and 7 bases lay in between. Germline V gene data show CDR1 as MGHDK and CDR2 as SYGVNS. The CDR3 contains 11 residues. The CDR3 DNA reads TGTGCCAGCAGAGTAGCGGATACGCAGTATTTT. It translates to CASRVADTQYF.

There are a few counts of this clonotype. The chain couples TRBV20-1 to TRBJ1-5, with D possibly matching TRBD1 (5 bases). Germline V gene lookup returns CDR1 DFQATT and CDR2 SNEGSKA (reference sequence). The V gene lost 0 bases and the J gene lost 3 bases, with 12 bases spanning the gap. The CDR3 is 15 residues long. In DNA form, the CDR3 reads TGCAGTGCTAGAGATCGACAGACAATCAATCAGCCCCAGCATTTT. Translated: CSARDRQTINQPQHF.

This clonotype was picked up a small number of times. This chain connects TRBV13 to TRBJ2-2; TRBD1 is a possible D gene (6 bases). The CDR3 has 16 residues. Per the germline V gene, CDR1 is PRHDT and CDR2 is FYEKMQ (reference sequence). The V end was cut by 3 bases, the J end by 5 bases, with 16 bases between. In nucleotides, the CDR3 is TGTGCCAGCAGCTTCCACCAAAACAGGGTAACCGGGGAGCTGTTTTTT. It encodes CASSFHQNRVTGELFF.

The sample holds a few counts of this clonotype. In DNA form, the CDR3 reads TGTGCCAGCAGCACCCAGGGAACTAGCGTCGGAGAGACCCAGTACTTC. It encodes CASSTQGTSVGETQYF. The rearrangement joins TRBV9 to TRBJ2-5, with 7 bases identical to TRBD2. With V trimmed by 4 bases and J by 4 bases, 13 bases remained unmatched. The CDR3 is 16 amino acids. Per germline, CDR1 SGDLS and CDR2 YYNGEE.

V gene TRBV19 combines with J gene TRBJ2-5; 9 bases fit TRBD2. The V gene's germline CDR1 is LNHDA and CDR2 SQIVND (reference sequence). CDR3 length: 16 residues. V shed 2 bases and J 1 base; nucleotides not matched to a gene: 5. In nucleotides, the CDR3 is TGTGCCAGTAGTATAAGGAGAGCGGGGGGCCAAGAGACCCAGTACTTC. Its translation: CASSIRRAGGQETQYF.

The sample holds a few counts of this clonotype. The J gene is TRBJ2-1, the V gene TRBV5-4; TRBD2 is a possible D gene (5 bases). CDR1 and CDR2 (germline): SGHNT, YYREEE (reference sequence). This CDR3 has 14 amino acids. The V end lost 4 bases, the J end lost 4 bases, and 12 bases lay between the germline ends. DNA of the CDR3: TGTGCCAGCAGCGCCTGGACTGGGTACAATGAGCAGTTCTTC. The encoded protein is CASSAWTGYNEQFF.

The V gene is TRBV29-1, the J gene TRBJ2-3; TRBD2 aligns across 7 bases. The ends lost 0 bases at V and 8 bases at J; junction bases unmatched: 11. CDR1 and CDR2 (germline): SQVTM, ANQGSEA. This CDR3 spans 15 amino acids. DNA of the CDR3: TGCAGCGTTGAAGATCCCATTCCCCGGGAGGCTACGCAGTATTTT. The encoded protein is CSVEDPIPREATQYF.

The rearrangement joins TRBV5-5 to TRBJ1-3; D is ambiguous. Germline V CDR1 and CDR2: SGHKS, YYEKEE (reference sequence). The CDR3 covers 15 residues. V gave up 4 bases and J gave up 4 bases, with 15 bases separating them. CDR3 residues: CASSRGQFRGNTIYF. The CDR3 nucleotides read TGTGCCAGCAGCCGCGGCCAGTTTCGAGGAAACACCATATATTTT.

The gene calls are TRBV3-1 and TRBJ2-5; no clear D gene. TRBJ2-1 matches the DNA end more closely, so the J call is doubtful. The CDR3 is made up of 15 amino acids. The germline CDR1 and CDR2 sequences are LGHDT and YNNKEL (reference sequence). CDR3 sequence reads: CASSQDEHRRVGQFF. The CDR3 nucleotides read TGTGCCAGCAGCCAAGACGAACACAGACGAGTGGGGCAGTTCTTC.

The chain recombines TRBV12-3 or TRBV12-4 with TRBJ2-2, with 7 bases lining up with TRBD1. This CDR3 is 15 amino acids long. After removal of 5 bases from V and 5 bases from J, the junction contained 8 bases not matched to a gene. The DNA for the CDR3 is TGTGCCAGCAGTCCTACACAGGGGATTACCGGGGAGCTGTTTTTT. It codes for CASSPTQGITGELFF.